Sequencing of this T cell receptor (beta chain) was carried out in a study of blood T cell repertoires in COVID-19. Study overall: Samples taken during acute and convalescent COVID-19 were collected in the United States, Italy and Spain. T cells, B-cell-depleted T cells, or PBMCs provided the cDNA or gDNA that served as material.

The data were produced by immunoSEQ multiplex PCR, yet TCRdb's version contains in-frame clones alone and is incomplete. Of around 200,000 clones detected, 84% appear once; the ten largest clones hold roughly 3.2%. Germline CDR1 is SGDLS and CDR2 is YYNGEE. J was trimmed by 3 bases and V by 3 bases; bases with no gene match: 9. This CDR3 region has 16 residues. This rearrangement joins TRBV9 to TRBJ1-2; 9 bases fit TRBD1. The sequence derives from a woman in her 30s who had recovered from COVID-19. Sequenced sample: PBMCs or T cells enriched from blood (not recorded which). The CDR3 here is CASSARGDREDYGYTF. The DNA of the CDR3 is TGTGCCAGCAGCGCGAGAGGGGACAGGGAGGACTATGGCTACACCTTC.